This passage covers 26 T cell receptor beta chains from one sample sequenced in a study of cytomegalovirus exposure and HLA in healthy donors. Primers for the PCR totalled 60 Vbeta and 13 Jbeta. The method was immunoSEQ multiplex PCR; TCRdb's version includes in-frame clones alone and lacks a portion of them. The sample holds around 300,000 clones, 70% to 90% seen once. Input material: PBMCs. These receptors were taken from a woman aged 40 to 49 in good health and CMV-seropositive.

The chain carries TRBV5-1 and TRBJ1-5; 8 nucleotides agree with TRBD1. The CDR3 covers 15 residues. The germline CDR1 and CDR2 sequences are SGHRS and YFSETQ. V was clipped by 3 bases and J by 7 bases; unmatched bases: 9. The CDR3 nucleotides are TGCGCCAGCAGCTCGGACGGGACAGGCCCCCAGCCCCAGCATTTT. It yields the protein CASSSDGTGPQPQHF.

This chain connects TRBV13 to TRBJ1-4, with TRBD1 as a possible D gene (6 bases). Trimming left V 5 bases short and J 5 bases short, with 15 bases between. Per the germline V gene, CDR1 is PRHDT and CDR2 is FYEKMQ (reference sequence). This CDR3 is built from 15 residues. The CDR3 nucleotides are TGTGCCAGCAGCGTCGCCCGGACAGAAAATGAAAAACTGTTTTTT. Amino acid sequence: CASSVARTENEKLFF.

The chain joins TRBV27 to TRBJ2-1, with no clear D. In germline, CDR1 is MNHEY, CDR2 SMNVEV (reference sequence). The V gene lost 0 bases and the J gene lost 6 bases, with 9 bases spanning the gap. The CDR3 sequence is 14 residues long. CDR3 residues: CASSLSRYSNEQFF. The CDR3 nucleotides are TGTGCCAGCAGTTTATCCCGCTACTCCAATGAGCAGTTCTTC.

The chain has TRBV7-2 and TRBJ2-6, with D tentatively TRBD2 (6 bases). The length of the CDR3 is 14 residues. The V end lost 5 bases, the J end lost 4 bases, and 9 bases lay between the germline ends. CDR1 is SGHTA and CDR2 is FQGNSA in the germline V gene. CDR3 in amino acids: CASSRGGGANVLTF. DNA of the CDR3: TGTGCCAGCAGCAGAGGAGGGGGGGCCAACGTCCTGACTTTC.

V and J are TRBV27 and TRBJ2-3; 9 nucleotides align to TRBD2. Germline-derived CDR1 and CDR2 are MNHEY and SMNVEV (reference sequence). With 6 bases clipped from V and 0 bases from J, the junction kept 13 bases outside the gene matches. The CDR3 spans 18 residues. CDR3 DNA: TGTGCCAGCAGCCGGTCCCCTAGCGGGGCGATTAGCACAGATACGCAGTATTTT. Protein product: CASSRSPSGAISTDTQYF.

The chain has TRBV5-1 and TRBJ1-3, with 7 bases identical to TRBD1. This CDR3 has 20 residues. V shed 4 bases and J 0 bases; nucleotides not matched to a gene: 19. Germline loops: CDR1 SGHRS, CDR2 YFSETQ. The CDR3 loop reads CASSPHMGQNALSSGNTIYF. The CDR3 DNA follows: TGCGCCAGCAGCCCACACATGGGACAGAATGCCCTCTCCTCTGGAAACACCATATATTTT.

The rearrangement uses TRBV5-1 and TRBJ2-1, with D possibly TRBD2 on 5 matching bases. The CDR3 runs to 11 residues. The germline CDR1 and CDR2 sequences are SGHRS and YFSETQ. V was trimmed by 2 bases and J by 9 bases, leaving 6 bases between them. CDR3 in amino acids: CASSLGGEQFF. CDR3 bases: TGCGCCAGCAGCTTAGGAGGTGAGCAGTTCTTC.

As regards this clone: The same CDR3 also results from other DNA sequences found in this sample. The chain couples TRBV30 to TRBJ1-2; no clear D. V was clipped by 2 bases and J by 3 bases, with 7 bases between them. From germline, CDR1 is GTSNPN and CDR2 SVGIG (reference sequence). The CDR3 has 12 residues. The CDR3 reads CAWSPGDYGYTF. The CDR3 nucleotides are TGTGCCTGGAGTCCCGGGGACTATGGCTACACCTTC.

This chain joins TRBV27 and TRBJ1-6; D is possibly TRBD1 (5 bases). CDR1 and CDR2 (germline): MNHEY, SMNVEV (reference sequence). The V end lost 2 bases, the J end lost 5 bases, and 7 bases lay between the germline ends. The CDR3 spans 14 residues. DNA of the CDR3: TGTGCCAGCAGTTTAACGGGGGATAATTCACCCCTCCACTTT. It codes for CASSLTGDNSPLHF.

V is TRBV6-6 and J is TRBJ1-4; weak D call: TRBD1 (5 bases). V was clipped by 6 bases and J by 7 bases, with 18 bases between them. The CDR3 spans 15 residues. The germline V gene encodes CDR1 MNHNY and CDR2 SVGAGI (reference sequence). This CDR3 is CASRNPWGGTEKLFF. CDR3 nucleotide sequence: TGTGCCAGCAGGAACCCCTGGGGGGGGACTGAAAAACTGTTTTTT.

This clone showed up just once. The V call is TRBV27, the J call TRBJ2-7; D might be TRBD2 (6 bases). CDR3 size: 13 residues. With 5 bases removed from V and 2 bases from J, the gap between germline ends came to 10 bases. Germline CDR1 MNHEY, CDR2 SMNVEV (reference sequence). The CDR3 reads CASSAGLAYEQYF. The CDR3 DNA follows: TGTGCCAGCAGTGCGGGACTTGCCTACGAGCAGTACTTC.

The rearrangement joins TRBV5-8 to TRBJ1-5, with 8 bases that match TRBD1. The J segment lost 4 bases and the V segment lost 4 bases, leaving 13 bases of the junction unmatched. Germline V CDR1 and CDR2: SGHTS, YDEGEE. The CDR3 length is 17 residues. The DNA for the CDR3 is TGTGCCAGCAGCCTAAATAACAGGGGGTTCCCGAATCAGCCCCAGCATTTT. This translates into CASSLNNRGFPNQPQHF. Drawing the rest from reference TRBV5-8 and TRBJ1-5, the complete variable domain is EAGVTQSPTHLIKTRGQQATLRCSPISGHTSVYWYQQALGLGLQFLLWYDEGEERNRGNFPPRFSGRQFPNYSSELNVNALELEDSALYLCASSLNNRGFPNQPQHFGDGTRLSIL.

The chain carries TRBV30 and TRBJ1-4, with 8 bases that match TRBD1. This CDR3 has 15 residues. The V gene's germline CDR1 is GTSNPN and CDR2 SVGIG (reference sequence). Trimming removed 3 bases from V and 0 bases from J; junction bases left unmatched: 3. The CDR3 region has the DNA TGTGCCTGGAGAACAGGGGGTGCAACTAATGAAAAACTGTTTTTT. This codes for CAWRTGGATNEKLFF.

For the CDR3, the DNA is TGTGCCAGTAGTATGTGGGCATCGAGCTCCTACGAGCAGTACTTC. Translated, it gives CASSMWASSSYEQYF. The chain joins TRBV19 to TRBJ2-7; D gene unclear. Trimming stripped 3 bases from V and 0 bases from J, with 12 bases between. The CDR3 is made up of 15 amino acids. Germline assignment: CDR1 LNHDA and CDR2 SQIVND (reference sequence).

The chain joins TRBV27 to TRBJ1-1, with TRBD1 matching 9 bases. V trimming: 5 bases; J trimming: 2 bases; junction bases outside the gene matches: 12. Germline lookup yields CDR1 MNHEY and CDR2 SMNVEV (reference sequence). CDR3 length: 17 residues. DNA of the CDR3: TGTGCCAGCAGTAATTCGGCCGGGACAGGGCTCAACACTGAAGCTTTCTTT. Translating gives CASSNSAGTGLNTEAFF.

This chain connects TRBV11-2 to TRBJ2-7; TRBD1 might be the D (6 bases). The germline gives CDR1 SGHAT, CDR2 FQNNGV. The germline V and J ends were trimmed by 0 bases and 3 bases, with 12 bases remaining between them. This CDR3 has 15 amino acids. CDR3 sequence (DNA): TGTGCCAGCAGCTTAGACCCCGGGACAATCTACGAGCAGTACTTC. It is translated as CASSLDPGTIYEQYF.

This chain links TRBV4-1 with TRBJ1-1; D unclear. V dropped 4 bases and J dropped 3 bases, with 15 bases sitting between them. This CDR3 is 15 amino acids long. CDR1 and CDR2 from the germline V gene are MGHRA and YSYEKL. CDR3 DNA: TGCGCCAGCAGCCGAGGGCCAGAAGGAGACACTGAAGCTTTCTTT. It yields the protein CASSRGPEGDTEAFF.

The chain couples TRBV30 to TRBJ2-3; 11 nucleotides align to TRBD2. This CDR3 comprises 15 residues. Germline V gene data show CDR1 as GTSNPN and CDR2 as SVGIG (reference sequence). V was pared by 2 bases and J by 4 bases, with 5 bases of the junction left unmatched. This chain's CDR3 is CAWSFTSGSSDTQYF. The CDR3, as DNA: TGTGCCTGGAGTTTCACTAGCGGGAGTTCAGATACGCAGTATTTT. Filled out from reference TRBV30 and TRBJ2-3, the complete variable domain reads SQTIHQWPATLVQPVGSPLSLECTVEGTSNPNLYWYRQAAGRGLQLLFYSVGIGQISSEVPQNLSASRPQDRQFILSSKKLLLSDSGFYLCAWSFTSGSSDTQYFGPGTRLTVL.

The gene calls are TRBV30 and TRBJ2-3; TRBD2 matches 15 bases. The germline gives CDR1 GTSNPN, CDR2 SVGIG (reference sequence). The CDR3 sequence is 16 residues long. J was trimmed by 4 bases and V by 3 bases; bases with no gene match: 5. This CDR3 is CAWSPGLAGGPDTQYF. DNA of the CDR3: TGTGCCTGGAGCCCGGGACTAGCGGGAGGTCCAGATACGCAGTATTTT.

J is TRBJ2-1 and V is TRBV2; 9 bases map to TRBD2. V lost 6 bases and J lost 2; bases outside the gene matches: 5. The CDR3 is made up of 15 amino acids. Looked up from germline, CDR1 is SNHLY and CDR2 is FYNNEI. The CDR3 is CASRGSGRTYNEQFF. The CDR3 nucleotides are TGTGCCAGCAGGGGAAGCGGGAGGACCTACAATGAGCAGTTCTTC.

This clone was recorded a few times. This chain joins TRBV27 and TRBJ2-4; D possibly corresponds to TRBD1 (7 bases). This CDR3 spans 13 amino acids. CDR1 MNHEY and CDR2 SMNVEV come from the germline V gene (reference sequence). V shed 7 bases and J shed 6 bases, with 13 bases lying between them. The CDR3 here is CASIAGGSNIQYF. The CDR3 bases are TGTGCCAGCATCGCAGGGGGGTCAAACATTCAGTACTTC.

The rearrangement links TRBV28 to TRBJ2-7; 9 bases are shared with TRBD1. CDR3 length equals 14 residues. Germline V lookup: CDR1 MDHEN, CDR2 SYDVKM. With V trimmed by 7 bases and J by 0 bases, 4 bases remained unmatched. In DNA form, the CDR3 reads TGTGCCAGCAAGGGGACAGGGTTCTCCTACGAGCAGTACTTC. It is translated as CASKGTGFSYEQYF.

This chain uses TRBV7-2 with TRBJ1-6; the D is unclear. The CDR3 contains 15 residues. With 1 base removed from V and 7 bases from J, the gap between germline ends came to 11 bases. Looked up from germline, CDR1 is SGHTA and CDR2 is FQGNSA. The CDR3 here is CASSLGPGENSPLHF. DNA of the CDR3: TGTGCCAGCAGCTTAGGACCCGGGGAAAATTCACCCCTCCACTTT.

This chain joins TRBV5-1 and TRBJ1-4, with 10 bases lining up with TRBD1. The CDR3 runs 15 residues. Trimming took 4 bases from V and 4 from J; bases not matched to a gene: 4. CDR1 is SGHRS and CDR2 is YFSETQ in the germline V gene. CDR3 loop: CASSPRTGGNEKLFF. The CDR3 DNA sequence: TGCGCCAGCAGCCCGAGGACAGGGGGTAATGAAAAACTGTTTTTT.

CDR3 loop: CAWSWGSGLGNSPLHF. In DNA, the CDR3 is TGTGCCTGGAGTTGGGGCTCGGGCCTGGGGAATTCACCCCTCCACTTT. The rearrangement joins TRBV30 to TRBJ1-6; tentatively, D is TRBD1 (5 bases). Germline CDR1 is GTSNPN and CDR2 is SVGIG (reference sequence). The V end was cut by 2 bases, the J end by 7 bases, with 18 bases between. The length of the CDR3 is 16 residues.

V and J are TRBV30 and TRBJ1-5; D not certain. Germline V gene lookup returns CDR1 GTSNPN and CDR2 SVGIG (reference sequence). V lost 3 bases, J lost 0 bases, and 12 bases lay in between. The CDR3 covers 15 residues. The DNA for the CDR3 is TGTGCCTGGAGCGTCGACTCCCGTAGCAATCAGCCCCAGCATTTT. The encoded protein is CAWSVDSRSNQPQHF.